The TCR beta chain under discussion was sequenced for a study of cytomegalovirus exposure and HLA in healthy donors. Study-wide results and caveats: Common viral pathogens were later found to be apparently linked to several of the most significant clusters. Researchers reported in a later analysis that a missense DCLRE1C variant was tied to TCR beta V- and J-gene trimming.

Germline loops: CDR1 MNHEY, CDR2 SMNVEV (reference sequence). The CDR3 is 15 residues long. The V gene end was trimmed by 3 bases and the J gene end by 5 bases; junction bases not matched to a gene: 8. The study ran its PCR with 60 Vbeta and 13 Jbeta primers. Sequenced by immunoSEQ multiplex PCR; TCRdb stores in-frame clones only, minus some. The profile shows roughly 140,000 clones, approximately 80% of them singletons. About this clone: What it binds is not known.

This clonotype was sampled from a woman in her thirties or forties in good health and CMV-seronegative. The sample was PBMCs. The chain joins TRBV27 to TRBJ1-1; 8 nucleotides match TRBD1. The CDR3 DNA sequence: TGTGCCAGCAGTTTTAAAGGACAGGGTTGGACTGAAGCTTTCTTT. Its protein product is CASSFKGQGWTEAFF.